The 25 T cell receptor beta chains presented below share a single source sample, sequenced in a study of T-cell reconstitution after alpha-beta-depleted transplantation in children. Unique molecular identifiers were incorporated during preparation of the TCRbeta library. MiXCR was run by TCRdb on the PCR reads, yielding one entry per CDR3 protein. Seen here are hundreds of thousands of distinct CDR3 sequences, around 16% observed once, and the top ten hold over 0.95%. Sequencing used PBMCs from the stem cell graft donor, obtained from the stem cell graft. These receptors were collected from a human donor who donated a stem cell graft to a child with acute myeloid leukemia.

Details on this clonotype: Just one base apart from a much larger clone, this may be a read error. The rearrangement uses TRBV20-1 and TRBJ2-7; the match to TRBD2 covers 8 bases. The CDR3 loop spans 15 amino acids. The germline gives CDR1 DFQATT, CDR2 SNEGSKA (reference sequence). The CDR3 protein is CSDRAGRGVGGEQYF. DNA of the CDR3: TGCAGTGATAGAGCCGGGAGGGGGGTCGGGGGCGAGCAGTACTTC.

With regard to this clonotype: Being one base from a much bigger clone, this may be a read error. The rearrangement uses TRBV20-1 and TRBJ1-2; D is ambiguous. V dropped 2 bases and J dropped 2 bases, with 9 bases sitting between them. The CDR3 contains 13 residues. In germline, CDR1 is DFQATT, CDR2 SNEGSKA (reference sequence). The CDR3 loop reads CSARRQYNYGYTF. CDR3 in DNA: TGCAGTGCTAGACGCCAGTACAACTATGGCTACACCTTC.

In its sample, this clonotype was seen many times. This rearrangement joins TRBV12-3 or TRBV12-4 to TRBJ1-5; the D is unclear. This CDR3 is 13 amino acids long. V was pared by 4 bases and J by 2 bases, with 6 bases between. Here the CDR3 DNA reads TGTGCCAGCAGTTCGTGGGGCAATCAGCCCCAGCATTTT. Translation gives CASSSWGNQPQHF.

V gene TRBV5-5 combines with J gene TRBJ2-7; D may be TRBD1 or TRBD2 (5 bases each). Germline V lookup: CDR1 SGHKS, CDR2 YYEKEE (reference sequence). The V end was cut by 0 bases, the J end by 3 bases, with 7 bases between. The CDR3 extends over 13 amino acids. CDR3 region: CASSLAGHYEQYV. The DNA of the CDR3 is TGTGCCAGCAGCTTGGCGGGGCACTACGAGCAGTACGTC.

This clonotype was detected ten times or more. The V and J genes are TRBV20-1 and TRBJ2-7, with D perhaps TRBD1 or TRBD2 (5 bases each). Germline CDR1 DFQATT, CDR2 SNEGSKA (reference sequence). The CDR3 has 14 amino acids. Trimming took 1 base from V and 3 from J, leaving 13 bases between them. The CDR3 spells CSARASGPIYEQYF. The CDR3 bases are TGCAGTGCTAGAGCTTCGGGGCCGATCTACGAGCAGTACTTC.

This clonotype has just a few counts. V and J are TRBV12-3 or TRBV12-4 and TRBJ1-2; D call uncertain. This CDR3 contains 13 residues. Trimming left V 7 bases short and J 5 bases short, with 14 bases between. CDR3 region: CASTRPEEYGYTF. In DNA form, the CDR3 reads TGTGCCAGCACTCGTCCAGAGGAGTATGGCTACACCTTC.

Comments on this clonotype: Just one base apart from a much larger clone, this may be a read error. The chain is built from TRBV20-1 and TRBJ2-5; D may match TRBD1 or TRBD2 (6 bases each). Germline V CDR1 and CDR2: DFQATT, SNEGSKA (reference sequence). This CDR3 has 14 residues. The CDR3: CSARATEGEETQHF. As DNA, the CDR3 is TGCAGTGCTAGGGCTACGGAGGGGGAAGAGACCCAGCACTTC.

This clonotype was observed many times. The chain carries TRBV12-3 or TRBV12-4 and TRBJ2-5; D remains unclear. CDR3 length: 13 amino acids. The ends were cut back, 5 bases at V and 4 bases at J, with 11 bases in the middle. The CDR3 protein is CASSDSGRETQYF. The CDR3, as DNA: TGTGCCAGCAGTGACTCCGGCCGAGAGACCCAGTACTTC.

This clonotype was seen at least ten times. The chain carries TRBV20-1 and TRBJ1-1; no firm D call. The V end lost 1 base, the J end lost 6 bases, and 12 bases lay between the germline ends. This CDR3 is built from 13 residues. Germline CDR1 and CDR2: DFQATT and SNEGSKA (reference sequence). In DNA form, the CDR3 reads TGCAGTGCTAGAGCACCCCGTCCATCTGAAGCTTTCTTT. The encoded protein is CSARAPRPSEAFF.

This clonotype has a handful of counts. The chain links TRBV5-1 to TRBJ1-3; D is perhaps TRBD1 (5 bases). V dropped 5 bases and J dropped 0 bases, with 12 bases sitting between them. The CDR3 is 15 residues long. CDR1 is SGHRS, CDR2 YFSETQ, per germline. For the CDR3, the DNA is TGCGCCAGCAGGGACTACAGGAGCTCTGGAAACACCATATATTTT. Its protein is CASRDYRSSGNTIYF.

This clonotype came up a few times. V and J are TRBV12-3 or TRBV12-4 and TRBJ1-1; D gene ambiguous. V shed 5 bases and J shed 1 base, with 14 bases lying between them. The CDR3 is 15 amino acids. The CDR3 DNA sequence: TGTGCCAGCAGTCCGCGGACCACGGGGAACACTGAAGCTTTCTTT. It specifies CASSPRTTGNTEAFF.

This clonotype was seen ten or more times. The chain links TRBV5-1 to TRBJ2-1; tentatively, D is TRBD1 (5 bases). V was cut by 5 bases and J by 4 bases, with 19 bases left in between. The germline V gene encodes CDR1 SGHRS and CDR2 YFSETQ. This CDR3 region has 16 residues. The CDR3 is CASSIGKAGKYNEQFF. The CDR3 nucleotides are TGCGCCAGCAGTATCGGTAAGGCAGGGAAGTACAATGAGCAGTTCTTC.

Turning to this clonotype: A single base separates this from a much larger clone, so it may be a read error. Since no conserved phenylalanine or tryptophan closes the CDR3, a read error is the likely cause. The rearrangement joins TRBV20-1 to TRBJ2-7, with no clear D. Germline V lookup: CDR1 DFQATT, CDR2 SNEGSKA (reference sequence). This CDR3 spans 14 amino acids. V was pared by 1 base and J by 2 bases, with 12 bases between. CDR3 nucleotide sequence: TGCAGTGCTAGAGCCCCATACGGCCCCTACGAGCAGTACTGC. It is translated as CSARAPYGPYEQYC.

This clonotype was recorded at least ten times. J is TRBJ2-2 and V is TRBV20-1; no clear D gene. This CDR3 is built from 11 residues. The V gene's germline CDR1 is DFQATT and CDR2 SNEGSKA (reference sequence). V dropped 3 bases and J dropped 6 bases, with 5 bases sitting between them. CDR3 sequence: CSASRAGELFF. In nucleotides, the CDR3 is TGCAGTGCTAGTCGGGCCGGGGAGCTGTTTTTT.

V is TRBV3-2 and J is TRBJ2-1. TRBV3-2 counts as a pseudogene. This CDR3 is 13 amino acids long. Here the CDR3 reads CASWSQSYNEQFF. The CDR3 region has the DNA TGTGCCAGCTGGTCGCAGAGCTACAATGAGCAGTTCTTC.

The V gene is TRBV4-2, the J gene TRBJ1-1, with D unclear. Trimming took off 10 bases at V and 10 bases at J, with 22 bases between the two ends. This CDR3 spans 13 amino acids. Germline V lookup: CDR1 LGHNA, CDR2 YNFKEQ. CDR3 sequence reads: CAMGPGLPAGAFF. The DNA of the CDR3 is TGTGCCATGGGCCCTGGACTCCCCGCCGGAGCTTTCTTT.

The chain recombines TRBV6-5 with TRBJ2-7; 10 bases fit TRBD1. V dropped 2 bases and J dropped 7; count of bases not matched to a gene: 5. Per germline, CDR1 MNHEY and CDR2 SVGAGI. CDR3 length equals 14 residues. The CDR3 sequence: CASSYDRGPGEQYF. The CDR3 DNA is TGTGCCAGCAGTTACGACAGGGGGCCGGGAGAGCAGTACTTC.

This clonotype was counted at least ten times. This rearrangement joins TRBV29-1 to TRBJ1-2; D is uncertain. The CDR3 sequence is 13 residues long. The germline CDR1 and CDR2 sequences are SQVTM and ANQGSEA. V was trimmed by 4 bases and J by 4 bases, leaving 13 bases between them. CDR3 coding DNA: TGCAGCGTTGCGGCCACCATCGGCTATGGCTACACCTTC. This encodes CSVAATIGYGYTF.

The table lists this clonotype with many counts. J is TRBJ1-2 and V is TRBV29-1, with D unclear. V was clipped by 7 bases and J by 4 bases, with 16 bases between them. The CDR3 spans 13 residues. Germline V CDR1 and CDR2: SQVTM, ANQGSEA. The CDR3 DNA is TGCAGCGCCCTCAGAATGACGGGCTATGGCTACACCTTC. This translates into CSALRMTGYGYTF.

The rearrangement links TRBV5-1 to TRBJ1-1; TRBD1 agrees at 7 bases. The V and J ends lost 9 bases and 1 base, in that order; junction bases with no gene match: 9. This CDR3 contains 14 residues. Germline V gene sequence: CDR1 SGHRS, CDR2 YFSETQ. The CDR3 sequence is CATSRQGPNTEAFF. CDR3 bases: TGCGCCACATCTAGACAGGGCCCGAACACTGAAGCTTTCTTT.

J is TRBJ2-3 and V is TRBV7-9; possibly TRBD2 for D (5 bases). The germline CDR1 and CDR2 sequences are SEHNR and FQNEAQ (reference sequence). Between the trimmed V and J ends, which lost 4 bases and 6 bases, there was a span of 20 bases. The length of the CDR3 is 16 residues. The CDR3 DNA sequence: TGTGCCAGCAGCTGGGAGTCGGGCCTAGATAGCGATACGCAGTATTTT. It encodes CASSWESGLDSDTQYF.

This clonotype was counted between two and nine times. The chain recombines TRBV7-2 with TRBJ1-6; the D is unclear. With 1 base removed from V and 14 bases from J, the gap between germline ends came to 6 bases. Germline CDR1 SGHTA, CDR2 FQGNSA. The CDR3 runs 11 residues. The CDR3 is CASSLGAALHF. In nucleotides, the CDR3 is TGTGCCAGCAGCTTAGGGGCGGCCCTCCACTTT.

The V and J genes are TRBV6-1 and TRBJ2-2, with 12 bases that match TRBD2. Trimming cost V 4 bases and J 9 bases; bases outside gene matches: 12. The CDR3 is made up of 17 amino acids. CDR1 is MNHNS and CDR2 is SASEGT in the germline V gene. CDR3 sequence (DNA): TGTGCCAGCAGTGTCGGCCGGCTAGCGGGGGGGCCGTGGGAGCTGTTTTTT. This codes for CASSVGRLAGGPWELFF.

J is TRBJ2-5 and V is TRBV5-6; 11 bases are a match to TRBD2. This CDR3 region has 17 residues. Losses at the gene ends were 4 bases for V and 1 base for J; bases not matched to a gene: 9. Germline lookup yields CDR1 SGHDT and CDR2 YYEEEE. CDR3 sequence (DNA): TGTGCCAGCAGCCCCGGACTAGCGGGCTACCTCCAAGAGACCCAGTACTTC. This encodes CASSPGLAGYLQETQYF. The full variable domain, completed using reference TRBV5-6 and TRBJ2-5, is DAGVTQSPTHLIKTRGQQVTLRCSPKSGHDTVSWYQQALGQGPQFIFQYYEEEERQRGNFPDRFSGHQFPNYSSELNVNALLLGDSALYLCASSPGLAGYLQETQYFGPGTRLLVL.

This clonotype was recorded a few times. The chain is built from TRBV9 and TRBJ1-2; 9 bases are shared with TRBD1. Germline V gene sequence: CDR1 SGDLS, CDR2 YYNGEE. Losses at the gene ends were 4 bases for V and 6 bases for J; bases not matched to a gene: 13. The length of the CDR3 is 16 residues. The CDR3 reads CASSPRSGTGMDGYTF. The CDR3 DNA reads TGTGCCAGCAGCCCCAGATCCGGGACAGGGATGGATGGCTACACCTTC.